These 29 T cell receptor beta chains share one sample of origin, sequenced in a study of technical replicates of blood from a few donors. The repertoire was sequenced with immunoSEQ multiplex PCR; TCRdb's copy has only in-frame clones and lacks some. The repertoire holds about 49,000 clones, 92% seen once, with about 3.8% in the top ten. The sequenced sample consisted of PBMCs. These receptors were obtained from a human donor in good health. Some clones in this sample may be carry-over from other donors' samples.

This chain uses TRBV10-3 with TRBJ2-3; 7 bases are a match to TRBD1. Germline lookup yields CDR1 ENHRY and CDR2 SYGVKD. J gave up 1 base and V 4 bases, and 5 bases lay outside the gene matches. The CDR3 totals 15 residues. CDR3 nucleotide sequence: TGTGCCATCAGTGGGAACAGGGGAGGCACAGATACGCAGTATTTT. Protein product: CAISGNRGGTDTQYF.

The chain uses TRBV7-2 and TRBJ2-7; D might be TRBD1 (5 bases). Germline V CDR1 and CDR2: SGHTA, FQGNSA. CDR3 length: 13 residues. V was cut by 1 base and J by 6 bases, with 10 bases left in between. In DNA, the CDR3 is TGTGCCAGCAGCTTAGGGCAGGGTGGCGAGCAGTACTTC. As protein: CASSLGQGGEQYF.

The genes are TRBV2 and TRBJ2-5, with 11 bases aligning to TRBD2. In germline, CDR1 is SNHLY, CDR2 FYNNEI. After removal of 6 bases from V and 4 bases from J, the junction contained 7 bases not matched to a gene. CDR3 size: 15 residues. DNA of the CDR3: TGTGCCAGCAGCATTAGCGGGAGGGCTCGAGAGACCCAGTACTTC. This encodes CASSISGRARETQYF.

The chain has TRBV28 and TRBJ1-2; no definite D call. CDR1 is MDHEN, CDR2 SYDVKM, per germline. V shed 3 bases and J shed 6 bases, with 5 bases lying between them. The CDR3 runs to 11 residues. The CDR3 region is CASSLQDGYTF. As DNA, the CDR3 is TGTGCCAGCAGTTTGCAGGATGGCTACACCTTC.

The chain is built from TRBV4-2 and TRBJ1-2; unclear D gene. Germline CDR1 LGHNA, CDR2 YNFKEQ. Trimming stripped 2 bases from V and 6 bases from J, with 16 bases between. This CDR3 region has 15 residues. The DNA of the CDR3 is TGTGCCAGCAGCCAAACCCGGGAGCAGGTGAATGGCTACACCTTC. Residues: CASSQTREQVNGYTF.

The chain couples TRBV5-4 to TRBJ2-1; TRBD2 is a possible D gene (6 bases). Germline-derived CDR1 and CDR2 are SGHNT and YYREEE (reference sequence). The CDR3 extends over 14 amino acids. V lost 5 bases to trimming and J lost 4 bases, with 13 bases between them. This CDR3 reads CASRVGGSYNEQFF. In nucleotides, the CDR3 is TGTGCCAGCAGGGTCGGGGGTTCGTACAATGAGCAGTTCTTC.

This chain uses TRBV7-2 with TRBJ2-3; 12 nucleotides agree with TRBD2. CDR3 length: 19 amino acids. Germline V gene sequence: CDR1 SGHTA, CDR2 FQGNSA. V lost 2 bases and J lost 6; bases outside the gene matches: 15. CDR3 region: CASSLKFTSGGLRADTQYF. The CDR3 bases are TGTGCCAGCAGCTTAAAGTTCACTAGCGGGGGGCTGAGAGCGGATACGCAGTATTTT. Based on the CDR3 plus reference TRBV7-2 and TRBJ2-3, the full variable domain is GAGVSQSPSNKVTEKGKDVELRCDPISGHTALYWYRQSLGQGLEFLIYFQGNSAPDKSGLPSDRFSAERTGGSVSTLTIQRTQQEDSAVYLCASSLKFTSGGLRADTQYFGPGTRLTVL.

The J gene is TRBJ2-2, the V gene TRBV11-2; TRBD1 aligns across 7 bases. Unmatched junction bases numbered 5, after V lost 3 bases and J lost 1 base. The CDR3 has 16 amino acids. Germline-derived CDR1 and CDR2 are SGHAT and FQNNGV. CDR3 protein: CASSFGQVMNTGELFF. CDR3 sequence (DNA): TGTGCCAGCAGCTTCGGACAGGTGATGAACACCGGGGAGCTGTTTTTT.

This clone has only one observation. The rearrangement joins TRBV7-2 to TRBJ2-3; no reliable D call. CDR3 length: 16 amino acids. CDR1 and CDR2 (germline): SGHTA, FQGNSA. Trimming left V 4 bases short and J 2 bases short, with 16 bases between. CDR3 bases: TGTGCCAGCAGCTCCCCCGTAGCCGACGTCACAGATACGCAGTATTTT. It codes for CASSSPVADVTDTQYF.

This clone has a single count. The chain links TRBV28 to TRBJ2-7, with 8 bases matching TRBD2. The CDR3 is made up of 16 amino acids. Germline CDR1 and CDR2: MDHEN and SYDVKM. V trimming: 6 bases; J trimming: 2 bases; junction bases outside the gene matches: 12. The CDR3 loop is CASSSAGGRSPYEQYF. DNA of the CDR3: TGTGCCAGCAGCTCGGCGGGGGGTCGGTCCCCCTACGAGCAGTACTTC.

This chain connects TRBV23-1 to TRBJ1-3; D unresolved. TRBV23-1 is labeled an ORF, and its function is uncertain. The CDR3 consists of 15 residues. Trimming left V 0 bases short and J 1 base short, with 7 bases between. In DNA form, the CDR3 reads TGCGCCAGCAGTCAATCGCGATTTTCTGGAAACACCATATATTTT. Translating it yields CASSQSRFSGNTIYF.

J is TRBJ2-3 and V is TRBV6-5; 10 nucleotides agree with TRBD2. This CDR3 region has 15 residues. The germline gives CDR1 MNHEY, CDR2 SVGAGI. J gave up 8 bases and V 2 bases, and 7 bases lay outside the gene matches. The CDR3 DNA reads TGTGCCAGCAGTTACGGCGCTAGCGGGAGCACTACGCAGTATTTT. The encoded protein is CASSYGASGSTTQYF.

The chain employs TRBV7-2 and TRBJ2-6, with 7 bases matching TRBD1. The ends lost 7 bases at V and 0 bases at J; junction bases unmatched: 6. The CDR3 sequence is 16 residues long. The germline V gene encodes CDR1 SGHTA and CDR2 FQGNSA. The CDR3 DNA follows: TGTGCCAGCAAGGAGGACAGGAACTCTGGGGCCAACGTCCTGACTTTC. The encoded protein is CASKEDRNSGANVLTF. Supplemented by reference TRBV7-2 and TRBJ2-6, the full variable domain reads GAGVSQSPSNKVTEKGKDVELRCDPISGHTALYWYRQSLGQGLEFLIYFQGNSAPDKSGLPSDRFSAERTGGSVSTLTIQRTQQEDSAVYLCASKEDRNSGANVLTFGAGSRLTVL.

V and J are TRBV29-1 and TRBJ2-7; TRBD1 matches at 8 bases. The CDR3 extends over 12 amino acids. J gave up 3 bases and V 6 bases, and 4 bases lay outside the gene matches. The germline V gene encodes CDR1 SQVTM and CDR2 ANQGSEA. CDR3 sequence (DNA): TGCAGCGTCGACACAGGGGGCTACGAGCAGTACTTC. Translation: CSVDTGGYEQYF.

This chain joins TRBV5-4 and TRBJ1-1; 9 nucleotides match TRBD1. Trimming took 0 bases from V and 8 from J; bases not matched to a gene: 8. The CDR3 loop spans 15 amino acids. The germline V gene has CDR1 SGHNT and CDR2 YYREEE (reference sequence). The CDR3 DNA reads as TGTGCCAGCAGCTTGGCCAGGACAGGGGACTCCGAAGCTTTCTTT. This translates into CASSLARTGDSEAFF.

The sample holds one count of this clone. V and J are TRBV19 and TRBJ1-1, with a tentative D call TRBD1 (5 bases). The CDR3 is 15 residues long. Germline CDR1 is LNHDA and CDR2 is SQIVND (reference sequence). The V end lost 4 bases, the J end lost 4 bases, and 16 bases lay between the germline ends. The CDR3 DNA sequence: TGTGCCAGTAGTACCGGGAGGACAACAACCACTGAAGCTTTCTTT. Amino acids: CASSTGRTTTTEAFF.

CDR3 in DNA: TGTGCCAGCACCCAGACAGGGGGGACGGGCGGCTACACCTTC. This translates into CASTQTGGTGGYTF. V is TRBV6-5 and J is TRBJ1-2, with 9 positions matching TRBD1. V was clipped by 7 bases and J by 8 bases; unmatched bases: 11. The germline V gene has CDR1 MNHEY and CDR2 SVGAGI. The CDR3 sequence is 14 residues long.

The chain recombines TRBV5-1 with TRBJ2-2; 8 nucleotides line up with TRBD1. The CDR3 sequence is 15 residues long. The germline CDR1 and CDR2 sequences are SGHRS and YFSETQ. After removal of 3 bases from V and 3 bases from J, the junction contained 4 bases not matched to a gene. CDR3 sequence (DNA): TGCGCCAGCAGCTGGACGGGACAGGACACCGGGGAGCTGTTTTTT. Translation gives CASSWTGQDTGELFF. The full variable domain, completed using reference TRBV5-1 and TRBJ2-2, is KAGVTQTPRYLIKTRGQQVTLSCSPISGHRSVSWYQQTPGQGLQFLFEYFSETQRNKGNFPGRFSGRQFSNSRSEMNVSTLELGDSALYLCASSWTGQDTGELFFGEGSRLTVL.

The sample holds one count of this clone. V usage is TRBV7-3 and J usage is TRBJ2-7; 8 bases agree with TRBD1. This CDR3 comprises 13 residues. CDR1 SGHTA and CDR2 FQGTGA come from the germline V gene. The junction had 3 bases not matched to a gene; V was cut back by 2 bases and J by 6 bases. CDR3 coding DNA: TGTGCCAGCAGCTTAGGACAGGGCCTCGAGCAGTACTTC. Amino acid sequence: CASSLGQGLEQYF.

V is TRBV5-6 and J is TRBJ2-7, with D maybe TRBD1 (5 bases). The CDR3 is 14 residues long. The V and J ends lost 0 bases and 5 bases respectively, with 12 bases between them. Germline assignment: CDR1 SGHDT and CDR2 YYEEEE. The CDR3 nucleotides read TGTGCCAGCAGCTTGGCCGCAGGGATCGACGAGCAGTACTTC. Protein product: CASSLAAGIDEQYF.

This chain uses TRBV23-1 with TRBJ2-1; maybe TRBD1 (7 bases). TRBV23-1 is sorted into the ORF group, with uncertain function. CDR3 size: 19 residues. Deletions cut 0 bases from V and 5 bases from J, with 23 bases between. The CDR3 loop reads CASSQSGGEDRVRHNEQFF. CDR3 DNA: TGCGCCAGCAGTCAATCGGGGGGCGAAGACAGGGTGAGACACAATGAGCAGTTCTTC.

The V gene is TRBV10-3, the J gene TRBJ1-5; weak D call: TRBD1 (5 bases). The V gene's germline CDR1 is ENHRY and CDR2 SYGVKD. Trimming took off 8 bases at V and 4 bases at J, with 9 bases between the two ends. The CDR3 is 12 residues long. CDR3: CAIGAANQPQHF. The CDR3, as DNA: TGTGCCATCGGGGCGGCAAATCAGCCCCAGCATTTT.

This clone was observed a single time. The chain employs TRBV4-2 and TRBJ2-2; maybe TRBD1 (6 bases). V lost 4 bases to trimming and J lost 0 bases, with 15 bases between them. CDR3 size: 17 residues. The germline CDR1 and CDR2 sequences are LGHNA and YNFKEQ. The CDR3 region is CASSLRGRGPNTGELFF. Here the CDR3 DNA reads TGTGCCAGCAGCCTCCGAGGCAGGGGACCGAACACCGGGGAGCTGTTTTTT.

This clone appeared once. The chain employs TRBV7-3 and TRBJ2-1, with D possibly TRBD1 on 6 matching bases. The CDR3 spans 14 residues. Germline V gene lookup returns CDR1 SGHTA and CDR2 FQGTGA. With 5 bases removed from V and 8 bases from J, the gap between germline ends came to 16 bases. For the CDR3, the DNA is TGTGCCAGCAGCCCCTTGGGGGCAGGGTATGAGCAGTTCTTC. This gives the protein CASSPLGAGYEQFF. Based on the CDR3 plus reference TRBV7-3 and TRBJ2-1, the full variable domain is GAGVSQTPSNKVTEKGKYVELRCDPISGHTALYWYRQSLGQGPEFLIYFQGTGAADDSGLPNDRFFAVRPEGSVSTLKIQRTERGDSAVYLCASSPLGAGYEQFFGPGTRLTVL.

The chain combines TRBV18 with TRBJ2-3; 7 nucleotides line up with TRBD2. This CDR3 is built from 16 residues. The trim removed 3 bases at V and 1 base at J, leaving 7 bases unmatched. Looked up from germline, CDR1 is KGHSH and CDR2 is LQKENI. The CDR3 DNA reads TGTGCCAGCTCACCCTCCCGGACTAGTCGCACAGATACGCAGTATTTT. It encodes CASSPSRTSRTDTQYF. Together with reference TRBV18 and TRBJ2-3, the CDR3 gives the full variable domain: NAGVMQNPRHLVRRRGQEARLRCSPMKGHSHVYWYRQLPEEGLKFMVYLQKENIIDESGMPKERFSAEFPKEGPSILRIQQVVRGDSAAYFCASSPSRTSRTDTQYFGPGTRLTVL.

The gene calls are TRBV5-4 and TRBJ1-3, with 11 bases matching TRBD1. The CDR3 loop spans 13 amino acids. Germline CDR1 SGHNT, CDR2 YYREEE (reference sequence). The V gene end was trimmed by 4 bases and the J gene end by 8 bases; junction bases not matched to a gene: 2. Written as DNA, the CDR3 is TGTGCCAGCAGCCTGGGACAGGGGGACACCATATATTTT. This gives the protein CASSLGQGDTIYF.

The chain links TRBV19 to TRBJ2-3; no definite D call. The germline V and J ends were trimmed by 2 bases and 2 bases, with 8 bases remaining between them. This CDR3 has 14 amino acids. Germline CDR1 reads LNHDA; CDR2 reads SQIVND (reference sequence). The DNA of the CDR3 is TGTGCCAGTAGTATAACCGGGTACACAGATACGCAGTATTTT. This encodes CASSITGYTDTQYF.

The chain carries TRBV9 and TRBJ1-5; maybe TRBD1 (6 bases). The CDR3 runs to 13 residues. With 3 bases removed from V and 8 bases from J, the gap between germline ends came to 12 bases. Germline CDR1 and CDR2: SGDLS and YYNGEE. CDR3 in DNA: TGTGCCAGCAGCGAGACAGGAGATGAGCCCCAGCATTTT. Translated, it gives CASSETGDEPQHF.

This chain uses TRBV9 with TRBJ1-5; weak D call: TRBD1 (5 bases). Germline CDR1 is SGDLS and CDR2 is YYNGEE. This CDR3 region has 15 residues. V lost 4 bases and J 7 bases, leaving 18 bases between the germline ends. The CDR3 coding sequence is TGTGCCAGCAGCCCAGGGATCAGGGACTCACAGCCCCAGCATTTT. Its translation is CASSPGIRDSQPQHF. Variable domain in full (rest from reference TRBV9 and TRBJ1-5): DSGVTQTPKHLITATGQRVTLRCSPRSGDLSVYWYQQSLDQGLQFLIQYYNGEERAKGNILERFSAQQFPDLHSELNLSSLELGDSALYFCASSPGIRDSQPQHFGDGTRLSIL.